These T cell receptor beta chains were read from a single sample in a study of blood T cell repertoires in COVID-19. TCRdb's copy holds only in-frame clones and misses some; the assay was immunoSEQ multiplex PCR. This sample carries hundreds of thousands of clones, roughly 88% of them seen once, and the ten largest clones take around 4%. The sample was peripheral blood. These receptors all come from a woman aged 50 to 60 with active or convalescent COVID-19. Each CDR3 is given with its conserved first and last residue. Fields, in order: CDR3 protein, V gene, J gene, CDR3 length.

CASSPRNWAGGNEQFF,TRBV18,TRBJ2-1,16
CASSLPGVSKHEQYF,TRBV5-5,TRBJ2-7,15
CASTYSGSSYNEQFF,TRBV6-5,TRBJ2-1,15
CASRSGADTQYF,TRBV7-2,TRBJ2-3,12
CASSKQGVNNQPQHF,TRBV2,TRBJ1-5,15
CATSIRQGSNLDYGYTF,TRBV15,TRBJ1-2,17
CASSQDATRRETQYF,TRBV4-2,TRBJ2-5,15
CASSYSRTGVIGNQPQHF,TRBV6-2/TRBV6-3,TRBJ1-5,18
CASSPAGLAGDPEQFF,TRBV28,TRBJ2-1,16
CASSFYTRGLYGYTF,TRBV7-2,TRBJ1-2,15
CSVEGLAENNEQFF,TRBV29-1,TRBJ2-1,14
CASRRYVELNYGYTF,TRBV2,TRBJ1-2,15
CASSLYGDEQYF,TRBV27,TRBJ2-7,12
CASRSAGTGARIEAFF,TRBV7-8,TRBJ1-1,16
CTSSPRLDRVAYGYTF,TRBV18,TRBJ1-2,16
CASSGFAGGSNEKLFF,TRBV9,TRBJ1-4,16
CASSLTGDGSYEQYF,TRBV7-3,TRBJ2-7,15
CASSFGTGSYEQYF,TRBV11-2,TRBJ2-7,14
CASSPTRDREGTF,TRBV18,TRBJ1-2,13
CASSLAGGSGANVLTF,TRBV11-2,TRBJ2-6,16
CAWSVGGTGELFF,TRBV30,TRBJ2-2,13
CASSLAGQYLANYGYTF,TRBV5-6,TRBJ1-2,17
CASSQYHRGYGNTIYF,TRBV4-3,TRBJ1-3,16
CASSSLRGSGNTIYF,TRBV11-2,TRBJ1-3,15
CASSQQGRSGYTF,TRBV6-5,TRBJ1-2,13
CASSPRLAGFQETQYF,TRBV18,TRBJ2-5,16
CASSLQGTGELFF,TRBV6-5,TRBJ2-2,13
CASSLEAGRDYGYTF,TRBV7-9,TRBJ1-2,15
CASRTLGLGTRGQETQYF,TRBV27,TRBJ2-5,18
CSAILGNTIYF,TRBV20-1,TRBJ1-3,11
CASSQDRDRPYGYTF,TRBV14,TRBJ1-2,15
CASSLGGGQPQHF,TRBV7-9,TRBJ1-5,13
CASSRGGPGYEQFF,TRBV28,TRBJ2-1,14
CASSVLSAGETDTQYF,TRBV9,TRBJ2-3,16
CASSRARPNSPLHF,TRBV2,TRBJ1-6,14
CASSQQGVIGYTF,TRBV19,TRBJ1-2,13
CASSSGQANTEAFF,TRBV28,TRBJ1-1,14